This T cell receptor beta chain was obtained from a study of T cell responses to AZD1222 COVID-19 vaccine. Whole-study results and caveats: Baseline serostatus was positive in only a handful of AZD1222 recipients. Spike regions recognized by vaccine-associated CD4 TCRs spanned the protein, led by 160-218 and 743-854.

CDR1 and CDR2 (germline): LGHNA, YNFKEQ. The CDR3 sequence is 15 residues long. V lost 4 bases to trimming and J lost 3 bases; unmatched junction nucleotides: 2. Turning to this clone: What it binds is not known.

Sequenced by immunoSEQ multiplex PCR; TCRdb stores in-frame clones only, minus some. In the table there are fewer than 120,000 clones, 87% of which are singletons. The chain combines TRBV4-2 with TRBJ2-1, with 11 bases fitting TRBD2. Material: peripheral blood, obtained on day 0 of AZD1222 vaccination. This TCR came from an adult in good health. In nucleotides, the CDR3 is TGTGCCAGCAGCCCAGGGACTAGCGGCTACAATGAGCAGTTCTTC. This codes for CASSPGTSGYNEQFF.